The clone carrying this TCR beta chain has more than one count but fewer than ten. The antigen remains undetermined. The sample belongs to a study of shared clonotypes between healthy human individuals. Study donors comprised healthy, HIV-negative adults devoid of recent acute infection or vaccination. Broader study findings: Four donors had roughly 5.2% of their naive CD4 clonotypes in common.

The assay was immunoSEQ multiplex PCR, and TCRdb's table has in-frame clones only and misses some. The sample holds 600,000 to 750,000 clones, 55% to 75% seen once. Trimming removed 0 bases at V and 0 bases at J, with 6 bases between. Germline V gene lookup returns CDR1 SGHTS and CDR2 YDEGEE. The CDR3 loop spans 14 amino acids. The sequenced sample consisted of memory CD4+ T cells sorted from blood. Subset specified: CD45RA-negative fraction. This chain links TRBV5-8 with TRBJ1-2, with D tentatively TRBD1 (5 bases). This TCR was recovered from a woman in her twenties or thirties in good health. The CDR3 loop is CASSLATANYGYTF. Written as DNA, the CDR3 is TGTGCCAGCAGCTTGGCGACAGCTAACTATGGCTACACCTTC.